Below are 15 T cell receptor beta chains sequenced from a single sample in a study of blood T cells in healthy people across ages. Through a sample-barcoded 5' primer and a J-beta primer mix, a second PCR was run for about 6 to 11 cycles. TCRdb used MiXCR to reprocess the 5' RACE reads, holding one entry per CDR3 protein. The sample comprises hundreds of thousands of distinct CDR3 sequences, approximately 44% of which are singletons, and approximately 19% rests with the top ten. The sequencing input was blood. These receptors were taken from a man between 60 and 70 years old in good health.

The chain is built from TRBV27 and TRBJ2-7; D may be TRBD1 (5 bases). This CDR3 comprises 15 residues. V was pared by 2 bases and J by 2 bases, with 13 bases between. Per germline, CDR1 MNHEY and CDR2 SMNVEV (reference sequence). The CDR3 DNA follows: TGTGCCAGCAGTTTAGTTCATGCAGGGACCTACGAGCAGTACTTC. This sequence encodes CASSLVHAGTYEQYF.

Here the CDR3 reads CASRRTGDRDEQYF. CDR3 nucleotide sequence: TGTGCCAGCAGGAGGACAGGGGACCGGGACGAGCAGTACTTC. The chain has TRBV2 and TRBJ2-7; 9 bases match TRBD1. The junction had 8 bases not matched to a gene; V was cut back by 6 bases and J by 5 bases. This CDR3 is 14 amino acids long. Germline loops: CDR1 SNHLY, CDR2 FYNNEI. The complete variable domain, with remaining parts taken from reference TRBV2 and TRBJ2-7, reads EPEVTQTPSHQVTQMGQEVILRCVPISNHLYFYWYRQILGQKVEFLVSFYNNEISEKSEIFDDQFSVERPDGSNFTLKIRSTKLEDSAMYFCASRRTGDRDEQYFGPGTRLTVT.

This clonotype was seen repeatedly, ten times or more. V gene TRBV20-1 combines with J gene TRBJ2-5; tentative D call: TRBD2 (5 bases). The CDR3 length is 15 residues. Trimming left V 1 base short and J 4 bases short, with 16 bases between. In germline, CDR1 is DFQATT, CDR2 SNEGSKA (reference sequence). The CDR3 loop is CSARVMIFGGETQYF. CDR3 in DNA: TGCAGTGCTAGAGTAATGATCTTTGGAGGAGAGACCCAGTACTTC.

This clonotype was counted a few times. DNA of the CDR3: TGTGCCAGCAGTTACTCAAGGGACAGAGGGTCCTACGAGCAGTACTTC. It codes for CASSYSRDRGSYEQYF. This chain joins TRBV6-2 or TRBV6-3 and TRBJ2-7; 7 bases map to TRBD1. CDR3 size: 16 residues. The V and J ends lost 0 bases and 1 base, in that order; junction bases with no gene match: 6. Germline loops: CDR1 MNHEY, CDR2 SVGEGT.

This clonotype came up a few times. This chain links TRBV6-2 or TRBV6-3 with TRBJ1-1; a weak D match, TRBD1 (5 bases). The germline V gene has CDR1 MNHEY and CDR2 SVGEGT. V shed 0 bases and J shed 0 bases, with 14 bases lying between them. CDR3 length: 17 residues. CDR3 DNA: TGTGCCAGCAGTTACTCCTACGAGGGGTCTATGAACACTGAAGCTTTCTTT. Its translation: CASSYSYEGSMNTEAFF.

This clonotype was observed at least ten times. This chain uses TRBV29-1 with TRBJ2-7; D is undetermined. The CDR3 consists of 11 residues. V was trimmed by 6 bases and J by 0 bases, leaving 6 bases between them. The germline gives CDR1 SQVTM, CDR2 ANQGSEA. The CDR3 sequence: CSVRASYEQYF. CDR3 in DNA: TGCAGCGTACGTGCCTCCTACGAGCAGTACTTC.

In its sample, this clonotype was seen a few times. The rearrangement joins TRBV7-9 to TRBJ2-1; 7 bases agree with TRBD2. The CDR3 has 15 amino acids. The V gene end was trimmed by 5 bases and the J gene end by 7 bases; junction bases not matched to a gene: 11. Germline CDR1 and CDR2: SEHNR and FQNEAQ (reference sequence). The CDR3 DNA reads TGTGCCAGCAGCCCCATTGGGCGGGGGAAAAATGAGCAGTTCTTC. It is translated as CASSPIGRGKNEQFF.

This chain uses TRBV6-2 or TRBV6-3 with TRBJ2-7, with 10 positions matching TRBD2. Germline trimming cut 4 bases from V and 4 bases from J; bases unmatched to any gene: 7. This CDR3 comprises 15 residues. Germline lookup yields CDR1 MNHEY and CDR2 SVGEGT. The CDR3 sequence is CASSSKRGGVYEQYF. The CDR3 bases are TGTGCCAGCAGTTCCAAGCGGGGGGGCGTGTACGAGCAGTACTTC.

This clonotype was observed a handful of times. This chain links TRBV29-1 with TRBJ1-1; D gene uncertain. Trimming removed 5 bases from V and 10 bases from J, with 17 bases in between. The CDR3 spans 12 residues. CDR1 is SQVTM and CDR2 is ANQGSEA in the germline V gene. The CDR3: CSVSAVEYGAFF. As DNA, the CDR3 is TGCAGCGTTTCGGCGGTGGAGTACGGAGCTTTCTTT.

The chain carries TRBV5-1 and TRBJ2-5; 9 nucleotides line up with TRBD1. CDR3 size: 13 residues. Germline lookup yields CDR1 SGHRS and CDR2 YFSETQ. With 5 bases clipped from V and 9 bases from J, the junction kept 8 bases outside the gene matches. Here the CDR3 reads CASRPGQGGAQYF. In DNA form, the CDR3 reads TGCGCCAGCAGACCGGGACAGGGAGGGGCCCAGTACTTC.

The rearrangement joins TRBV7-8 to TRBJ2-2; TRBD2 agrees at 13 bases. V trimming: 5 bases; J trimming: 2 bases; junction bases outside the gene matches: 5. The germline gives CDR1 SGHVS, CDR2 FQNEAQ. The length of the CDR3 is 17 residues. The CDR3 protein is CASSPRTSGRNTGELFF. The CDR3 bases are TGTGCCAGCAGCCCACGGACTAGCGGGAGAAACACCGGGGAGCTGTTTTTT.

The gene calls are TRBV20-1 and TRBJ2-7; maybe TRBD2 (5 bases). The CDR3 has 14 residues. Trimming shortened V by 3 bases and J by 2 bases, and 14 bases separated the two germline ends. Germline-derived CDR1 and CDR2 are DFQATT and SNEGSKA (reference sequence). The CDR3 DNA reads TGCAGTGCTAGCGAGGGAATCATTGCCTACGAGCAGTACTTC. Translation gives CSASEGIIAYEQYF.

This clonotype has ten or more counts. The V gene is TRBV29-1, the J gene TRBJ2-1, with TRBD1 identical over 8 bases. Looked up from germline, CDR1 is SQVTM and CDR2 is ANQGSEA. V shed 6 bases, J shed 7 bases, and the junction held 8 bases outside the gene matches. This CDR3 contains 13 residues. CDR3 amino acids: CSVPGQGLNEQFF. Here the CDR3 DNA reads TGCAGCGTACCAGGACAGGGATTAAATGAGCAGTTCTTC.

V gene TRBV5-1 combines with J gene TRBJ2-7; unclear D gene. Germline assignment: CDR1 SGHRS and CDR2 YFSETQ. The germline V and J ends were trimmed by 4 bases and 6 bases, with 17 bases remaining between them. The CDR3 sequence is 14 residues long. CDR3 amino acids: CASSPVPPTGEQYF. CDR3 bases: TGCGCCAGCAGCCCCGTCCCTCCGACGGGCGAGCAGTACTTC.

There are a few counts of this clonotype. V usage is TRBV5-1 and J usage is TRBJ1-1; D unresolved. CDR3 size: 15 residues. The V end was cut by 4 bases, the J end by 5 bases, with 18 bases between. Germline assignment: CDR1 SGHRS and CDR2 YFSETQ. CDR3 region: CASSPQTLGGTEAFF. CDR3 coding DNA: TGCGCCAGCAGCCCTCAGACTCTCGGAGGGACTGAAGCTTTCTTT. Variable domain in full (rest from reference TRBV5-1 and TRBJ1-1): KAGVTQTPRYLIKTRGQQVTLSCSPISGHRSVSWYQQTPGQGLQFLFEYFSETQRNKGNFPGRFSGRQFSNSRSEMNVSTLELGDSALYLCASSPQTLGGTEAFFGQGTRLTVV.